This T cell receptor beta chain is from a study of neurological immune-mediated disorders. The cDNA was generated by 5'RACE with 10-nucleotide random UMIs. Per sequencing run, 15-18 subjects together gave over 170 million TCR-beta sequences. TCRdb re-derived calls from the 5' RACE reads in MiXCR, one entry per CDR3 protein. The sample contains 70,000 to 95,000 distinct CDR3 sequences, roughly an eighth of which appear only once. The CDR3 loop spans 17 amino acids. The ends were cut back, 3 bases at V and 2 bases at J, with 14 bases in the middle. This clonotype was seen many times. This receptor was obtained from a woman in her fifties or sixties in good health. Sequencing used PBMCs. This sequence joins TRBV12-3 or TRBV12-4 and TRBJ2-6; D might be TRBD2 (5 bases). This CDR3 reads CASSFRTSVAGANVLTF. The CDR3 DNA is TGTGCCAGCAGTTTCAGGACTTCCGTCGCTGGGGCCAACGTCCTGACTTTC.